This T cell receptor (beta chain) emerged from a study of shared clonotypes between healthy human individuals. For the study at large: Researchers drew samples from two women and a few men aged 18 to 49.

The donors, healthy adults who were HIV-negative, had experienced no recent acute infections or vaccinations. Donors, without exception, were Caucasian adults residing in Nashville, Tennessee. Study observations and caveats: Since donors were few, the genetic and exposure-history diversity represented was limited.

This clone was observed a handful of times. Its target is not known. This CDR3 contains 16 residues. The V gene lost 1 base and the J gene lost 4 bases, with 15 bases spanning the gap. Germline CDR1 is KGHSH and CDR2 is LQKENI. TCRdb's table, derived via immunoSEQ multiplex PCR, lists solely in-frame clones and lacks some. This table holds 450,000 or so clones, roughly three quarters found once. Sequenced material: PBMCs. The rearrangement joins TRBV18 to TRBJ2-3; D call uncertain. This receptor was identified in a woman aged 40 to 50 in good health. Some clones in this sample may be carry-over from other donors' samples. CDR3 DNA sequence: TGTGCCAGCTCACCACTCCGCCGAGAGAAAGCAGATACGCAGTATTTT. Encoded protein: CASSPLRREKADTQYF.